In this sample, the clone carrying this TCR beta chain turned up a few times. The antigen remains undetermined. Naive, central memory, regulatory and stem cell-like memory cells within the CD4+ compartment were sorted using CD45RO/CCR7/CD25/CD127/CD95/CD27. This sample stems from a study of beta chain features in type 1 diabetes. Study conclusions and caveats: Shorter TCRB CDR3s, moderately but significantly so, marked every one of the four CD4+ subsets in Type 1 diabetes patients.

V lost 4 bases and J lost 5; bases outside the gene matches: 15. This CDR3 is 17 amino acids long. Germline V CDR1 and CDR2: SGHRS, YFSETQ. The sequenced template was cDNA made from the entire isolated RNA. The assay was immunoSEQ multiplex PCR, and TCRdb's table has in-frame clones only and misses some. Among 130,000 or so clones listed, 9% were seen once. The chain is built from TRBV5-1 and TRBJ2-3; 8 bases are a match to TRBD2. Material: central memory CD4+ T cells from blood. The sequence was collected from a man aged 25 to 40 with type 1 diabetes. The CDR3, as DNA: TGCGCCAGCAGCAGTACCACCGGGGGGGCCGATGGAGATACGCAGTATTTT. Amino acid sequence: CASSSTTGGADGDTQYF.